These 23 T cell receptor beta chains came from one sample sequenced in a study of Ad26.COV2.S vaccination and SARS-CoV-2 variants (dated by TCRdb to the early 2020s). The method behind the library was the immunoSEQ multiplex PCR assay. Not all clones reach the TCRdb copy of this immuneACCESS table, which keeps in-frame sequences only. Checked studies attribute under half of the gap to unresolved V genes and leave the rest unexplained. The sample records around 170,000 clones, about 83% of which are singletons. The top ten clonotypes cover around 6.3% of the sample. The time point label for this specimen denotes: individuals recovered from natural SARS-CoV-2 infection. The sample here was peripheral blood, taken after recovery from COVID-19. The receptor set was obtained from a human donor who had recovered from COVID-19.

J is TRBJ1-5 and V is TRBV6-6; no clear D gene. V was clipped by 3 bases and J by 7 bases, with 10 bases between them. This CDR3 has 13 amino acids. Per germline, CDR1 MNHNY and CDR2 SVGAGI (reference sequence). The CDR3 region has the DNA TGTGCCAGCAGTTATTCGGTAAAGCAGCCCCAGCATTTT. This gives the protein CASSYSVKQPQHF.

CDR3 residues: CSVDGGIYGYTF. CDR3 coding DNA: TGCAGCGTTGATGGGGGTATCTATGGCTACACCTTC. This sequence joins TRBV29-1 and TRBJ1-2; D possibly corresponds to TRBD1 (5 bases). V was trimmed by 3 bases and J by 4 bases, leaving 9 bases between them. The CDR3 length is 12 residues. Germline V gives CDR1 SQVTM, CDR2 ANQGSEA.

The CDR3 sequence is CASSVEGASYNEQFF. CDR3 DNA: TGTGCCAGCAGCGTAGAAGGGGCTTCCTACAATGAGCAGTTCTTC. This chain uses TRBV9 with TRBJ2-1; D perhaps matches TRBD1 (5 bases). Germline-derived CDR1 and CDR2 are SGDLS and YYNGEE. Trimming pared 0 bases from V and 1 base from J, leaving 8 bases between. CDR3 size: 15 residues.

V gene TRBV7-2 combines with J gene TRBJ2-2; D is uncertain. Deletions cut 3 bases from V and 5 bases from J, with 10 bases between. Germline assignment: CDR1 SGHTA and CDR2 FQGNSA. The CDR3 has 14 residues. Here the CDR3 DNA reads TGTGCCAGCAGCTTTCTGGGGTGGACCGGGGAGCTGTTTTTT. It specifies CASSFLGWTGELFF.

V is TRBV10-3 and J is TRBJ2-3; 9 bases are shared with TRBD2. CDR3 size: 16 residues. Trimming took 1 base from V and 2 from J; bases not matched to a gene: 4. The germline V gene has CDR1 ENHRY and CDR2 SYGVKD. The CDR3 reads CAISEWTSATTDTQYF. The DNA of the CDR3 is TGTGCCATCAGTGAGTGGACTAGCGCAACCACAGATACGCAGTATTTT.

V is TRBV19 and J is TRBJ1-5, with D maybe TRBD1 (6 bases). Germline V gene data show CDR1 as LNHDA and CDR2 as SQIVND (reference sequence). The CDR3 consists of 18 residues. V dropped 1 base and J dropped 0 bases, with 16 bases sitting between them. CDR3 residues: CASSIVGGLVYSNQPQHF. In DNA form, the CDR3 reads TGTGCCAGTAGTATAGTTGGGGGGCTCGTCTATAGCAATCAGCCCCAGCATTTT. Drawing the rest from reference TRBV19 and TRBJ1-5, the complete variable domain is DGGITQSPKYLFRKEGQNVTLSCEQNLNHDAMYWYRQDPGQGLRLIYYSQIVNDFQKGDIAEGYSVSREKKESFPLTVTSAQKNPTAFYLCASSIVGGLVYSNQPQHFGDGTRLSIL.

DNA for the CDR3: TGTGCCAGCAGCTTGGGAGTTGGCGGGGAGCAGTACTTC. Protein: CASSLGVGGEQYF. This chain joins TRBV5-6 and TRBJ2-7, with D possibly TRBD2 on 5 matching bases. Per germline, CDR1 SGHDT and CDR2 YYEEEE. V lost 0 bases, J lost 7 bases, and 11 bases lay in between. CDR3 size: 13 residues.

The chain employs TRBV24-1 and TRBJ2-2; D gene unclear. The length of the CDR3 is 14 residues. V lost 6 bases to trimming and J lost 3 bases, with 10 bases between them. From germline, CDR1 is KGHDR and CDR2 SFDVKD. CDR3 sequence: CATSPRHDTGELFF. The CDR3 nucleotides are TGTGCCACCAGTCCCCGGCACGACACCGGGGAGCTGTTTTTT.

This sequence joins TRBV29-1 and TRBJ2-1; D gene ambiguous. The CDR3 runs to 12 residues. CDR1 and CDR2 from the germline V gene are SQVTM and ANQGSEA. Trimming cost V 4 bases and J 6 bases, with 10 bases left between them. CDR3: CSVVVSPNEQFF. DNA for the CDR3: TGCAGCGTTGTTGTTAGCCCCAATGAGCAGTTCTTC.

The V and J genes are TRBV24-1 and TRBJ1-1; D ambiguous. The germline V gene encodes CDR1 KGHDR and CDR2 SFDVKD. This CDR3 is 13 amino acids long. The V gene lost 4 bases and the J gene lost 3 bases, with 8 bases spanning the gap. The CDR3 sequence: CATSEGRYTEAFF. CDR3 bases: TGTGCCACCAGTGAGGGGAGATACACTGAAGCTTTCTTT.

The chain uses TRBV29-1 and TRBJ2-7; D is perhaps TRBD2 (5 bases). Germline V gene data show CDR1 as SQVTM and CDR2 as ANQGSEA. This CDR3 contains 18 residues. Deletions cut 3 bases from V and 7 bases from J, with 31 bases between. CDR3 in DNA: TGCAGCGTTGATAAGGCAGACCAAGTAAGACTACCCTACGATGAGCAGTACTTC. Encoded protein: CSVDKADQVRLPYDEQYF.

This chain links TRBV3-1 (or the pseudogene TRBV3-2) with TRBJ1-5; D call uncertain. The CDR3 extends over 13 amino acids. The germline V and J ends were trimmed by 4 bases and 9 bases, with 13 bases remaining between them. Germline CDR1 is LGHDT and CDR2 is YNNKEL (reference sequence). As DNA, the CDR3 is TGTGCCAGCAGCCCGCCGGTCGGTAGGCCCCAGCATTTT. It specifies CASSPPVGRPQHF.

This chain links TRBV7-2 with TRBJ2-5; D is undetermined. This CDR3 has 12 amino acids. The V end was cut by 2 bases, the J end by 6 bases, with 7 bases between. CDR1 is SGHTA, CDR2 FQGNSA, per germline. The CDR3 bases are TGTGCCAGCAGCTTAATTATGAAGACCCAGTACTTC. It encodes CASSLIMKTQYF.

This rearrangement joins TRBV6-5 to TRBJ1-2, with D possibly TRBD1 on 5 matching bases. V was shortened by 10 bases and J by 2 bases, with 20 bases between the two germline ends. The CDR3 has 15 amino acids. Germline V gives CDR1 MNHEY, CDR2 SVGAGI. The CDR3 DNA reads TGTGCCACCTTACGCCCCTGGGGCGTAAACTATGGCTACACCTTC. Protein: CATLRPWGVNYGYTF.

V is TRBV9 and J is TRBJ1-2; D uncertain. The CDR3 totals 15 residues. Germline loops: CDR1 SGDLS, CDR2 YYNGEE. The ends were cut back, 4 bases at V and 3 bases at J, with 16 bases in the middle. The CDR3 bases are TGTGCCAGCAGCTTGCGCGGGCAGGCGGACTATGGCTACACCTTC. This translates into CASSLRGQADYGYTF.

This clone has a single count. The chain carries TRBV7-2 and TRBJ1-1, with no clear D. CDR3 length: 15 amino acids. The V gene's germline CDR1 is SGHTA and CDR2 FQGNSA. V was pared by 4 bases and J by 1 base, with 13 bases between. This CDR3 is CASSWGGYKNTEAFF. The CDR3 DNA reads TGTGCCAGCAGCTGGGGAGGGTACAAGAACACTGAAGCTTTCTTT.

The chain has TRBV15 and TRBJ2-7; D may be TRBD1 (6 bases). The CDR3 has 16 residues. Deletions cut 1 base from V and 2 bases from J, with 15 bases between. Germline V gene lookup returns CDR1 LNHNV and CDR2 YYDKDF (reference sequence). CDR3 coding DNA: TGTGCCACCAGCAGAGTAGGGCAGGGGCCTACCTACGAGCAGTACTTC. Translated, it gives CATSRVGQGPTYEQYF. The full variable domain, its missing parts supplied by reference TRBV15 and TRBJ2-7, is DAMVIQNPRYQVTQFGKPVTLSCSQTLNHNVMYWYQQKSSQAPKLLFHYYDKDFNNEADTPDNFQSRRPNTSFCFLDIRSPGLGDTAMYLCATSRVGQGPTYEQYFGPGTRLTVT.

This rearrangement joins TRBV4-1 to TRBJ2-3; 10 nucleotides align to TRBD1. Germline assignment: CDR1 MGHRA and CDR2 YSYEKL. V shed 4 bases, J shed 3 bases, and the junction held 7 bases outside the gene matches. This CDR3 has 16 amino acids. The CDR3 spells CASSPRDRGRTDTQYF. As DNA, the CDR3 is TGCGCCAGCAGCCCTCGGGACAGGGGTAGAACAGATACGCAGTATTTT.

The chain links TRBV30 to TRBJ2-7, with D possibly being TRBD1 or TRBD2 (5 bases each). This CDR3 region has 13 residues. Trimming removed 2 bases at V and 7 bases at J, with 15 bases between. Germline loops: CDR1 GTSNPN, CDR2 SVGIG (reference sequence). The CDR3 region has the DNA TGTGCCTGGAGTCGGGGCCAGAGGGAGGAGCAGTACTTC. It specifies CAWSRGQREEQYF.

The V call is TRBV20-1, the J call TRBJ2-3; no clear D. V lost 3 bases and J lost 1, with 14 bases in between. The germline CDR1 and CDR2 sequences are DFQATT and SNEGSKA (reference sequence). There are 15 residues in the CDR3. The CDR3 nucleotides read TGCAGTGCTAGTTGGGCCGTAGTGCGCACAGATACGCAGTATTTT. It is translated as CSASWAVVRTDTQYF.

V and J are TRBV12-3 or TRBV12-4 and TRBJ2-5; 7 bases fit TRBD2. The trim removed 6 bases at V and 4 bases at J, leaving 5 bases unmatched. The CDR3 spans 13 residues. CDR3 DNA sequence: TGTGCCAGCAGCAGGGACTACAGAGAGACCCAGTACTTC. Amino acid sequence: CASSRDYRETQYF.

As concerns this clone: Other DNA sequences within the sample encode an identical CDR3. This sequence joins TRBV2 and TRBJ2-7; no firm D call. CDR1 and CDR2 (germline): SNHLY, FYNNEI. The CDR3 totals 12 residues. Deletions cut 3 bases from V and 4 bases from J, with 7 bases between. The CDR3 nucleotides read TGTGCCAGCAGTGAGGGCCCTTACGAGCAGTACTTC. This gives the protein CASSEGPYEQYF.

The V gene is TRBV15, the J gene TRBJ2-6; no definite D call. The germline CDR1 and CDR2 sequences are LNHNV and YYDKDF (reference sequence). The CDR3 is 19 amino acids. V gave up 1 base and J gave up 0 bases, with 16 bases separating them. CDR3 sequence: CATSRGLSVGYSGANVLTF. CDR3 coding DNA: TGTGCCACCAGCAGAGGCTTGTCGGTAGGCTACTCTGGGGCCAACGTCCTGACTTTC.